The clone carrying this T cell receptor beta chain was detected a few times. TCRdb re-called the RT-PCR reads with MiXCR, one entry per CDR3 protein. The sample lists almost 700,000 distinct CDR3 sequences; approximately 15% were seen once. The junction had 9 bases not matched to a gene; V was cut back by 6 bases and J by 6 bases. CDR3 length: 14 amino acids. This chain joins TRBV12-3 or TRBV12-4 and TRBJ2-7; 9 bases map to TRBD2. The TCR sequence derives from a female donor in good health, serving as a healthy control. The sample taken for sequencing was memory CD4+ T cells from blood. The CDR3 coding sequence is TGTGCCAGCAGCCAACATAGCGGGAGTTCCGAGCAGTACTTC. Translating gives CASSQHSGSSEQYF.